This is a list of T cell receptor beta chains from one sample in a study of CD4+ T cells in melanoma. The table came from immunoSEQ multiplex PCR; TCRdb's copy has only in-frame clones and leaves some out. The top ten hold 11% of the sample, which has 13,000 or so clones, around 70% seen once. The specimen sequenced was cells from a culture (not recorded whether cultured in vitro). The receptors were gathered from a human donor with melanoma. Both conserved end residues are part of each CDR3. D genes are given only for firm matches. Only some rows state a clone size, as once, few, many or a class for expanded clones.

DNA: TGTGCCAGCAGCGCTTACACGGGGTTTTTTGGCTACACCTTC; CDR3: CASSAYTGFFGYTF; length: 14; J: TRBJ1-2; D: -; V: TRBV5-6; size: -
DNA: TGTGCCAGCAGCTTAGTGGGGGTACGGAATCAGCCCCAGCATTTT; CDR3: CASSLVGVRNQPQHF; length: 15; J: TRBJ1-5; D: -; V: TRBV7-8; size: -
DNA: TGTGCCAGCAGTTACCTAGATGAGCAGTTCTTC; CDR3: CASSYLDEQFF; length: 11; J: TRBJ2-1; D: -; V: TRBV6-5; size: once
DNA: TGTGCCAGCAGCTTACGGGGCGCGAACGAGCAGTACTTC; CDR3: CASSLRGANEQYF; length: 13; J: TRBJ2-7; D: -; V: TRBV13; size: -
DNA: TGCGCCAGCAGTGAAACAGATACGCAGTATTTT; CDR3: CASSETDTQYF; length: 11; J: TRBJ2-3; D: -; V: TRBV10-1; size: -
DNA: TGTGCCAGCAGAGGGACTAGCGGGGGGTCCTCCTCCTACAATGAGCAGTTCTTC; CDR3: CASRGTSGGSSSYNEQFF; length: 18; J: TRBJ2-1; D: TRBD2; V: TRBV2; size: once
DNA: TGCGCCAGCAGACCCGGACACCAACACCACGGTTCACCCCTCCACTTT; CDR3: CASRPGHQHHGSPLHF; length: 16; J: TRBJ1-6; D: -; V: TRBV4-1; size: -
DNA: TGTGCCAGTGCCAGGGGGTTCGAAGAGACCCAGTACTTC; CDR3: CASARGFEETQYF; length: 13; J: TRBJ2-5; D: TRBD1; V: TRBV19; size: once
DNA: TGTGCCTGGAGATGGGGCAGGGGAAGAAACACCATATATTTT; CDR3: CAWRWGRGRNTIYF; length: 14; J: TRBJ1-3; D: -; V: TRBV30; size: -
DNA: TGTGCCAGCAGTGAAGATAGGGGCGCGGGTGAGGGCTACACCTTC; CDR3: CASSEDRGAGEGYTF; length: 15; J: TRBJ1-2; D: -; V: TRBV6-1; size: -
DNA: TGTGCCAGCAGCTTAAGACGGGCCAAAAATGAAAAACTGTTTTTT; CDR3: CASSLRRAKNEKLFF; length: 15; J: TRBJ1-4; D: -; V: TRBV7-2; size: -
DNA: TGTGCCAGCTCCGGCGGGGGTGGGAGAGATACGCAGTATTTT; CDR3: CASSGGGGRDTQYF; length: 14; J: TRBJ2-3; D: TRBD2; V: TRBV6-4; size: few
DNA: TGTGCCAGCAGCCCCCAACAGGGGCTGGGCTACAATGAGCAGTTCTTC; CDR3: CASSPQQGLGYNEQFF; length: 16; J: TRBJ2-1; D: TRBD1; V: TRBV7-3; size: -
DNA: TGTGCCAGCAGCGTCATTGCGTCGCCGAACACCGGGGAGCTGTTTTTT; CDR3: CASSVIASPNTGELFF; length: 16; J: TRBJ2-2; D: -; V: TRBV9; size: -
DNA: TGTGCCAGCAGCAGGACGGACGAGCAGTACTTC; CDR3: CASSRTDEQYF; length: 11; J: TRBJ2-7; D: -; V: TRBV5-8; size: -
DNA: TGTGCCAGCAGCTTTTTGGCTAACTATGGCTACACCTTC; CDR3: CASSFLANYGYTF; length: 13; J: TRBJ1-2; D: -; V: TRBV7-5; size: -
DNA: TGTGCCAGCAGCCCCCGAGGGGGTACCTACGAGCAGTACTTC; CDR3: CASSPRGGTYEQYF; length: 14; J: TRBJ2-7; D: -; V: TRBV27; size: -
DNA: TGTGCCAGCAGCTCGACAGGGCCGGGAAATCAGCCCCAGCATTTT; CDR3: CASSSTGPGNQPQHF; length: 15; J: TRBJ1-5; D: TRBD1; V: TRBV7-9; size: -
DNA: TGTGCCAGTAGTATAGATCGGGGCAGTAGCACAGATACGCAGTATTTT; CDR3: CASSIDRGSSTDTQYF; length: 16; J: TRBJ2-3; D: -; V: TRBV19; size: -
DNA: TGTGCCAGCAGTCGGACCCAGGGAATTAGTCAGCCCCAGCATTTT; CDR3: CASSRTQGISQPQHF; length: 15; J: TRBJ1-5; D: -; V: TRBV6-1; size: -
DNA: TGTGCCAGTAGTCAACGACCAAGAGCTAACACTGAAGCTTTCTTT; CDR3: CASSQRPRANTEAFF; length: 15; J: TRBJ1-1; D: -; V: TRBV19; size: -
DNA: TGTGCCAGCAGCTTAGGCGGGTGGCAGCCCCAGCATTTT; CDR3: CASSLGGWQPQHF; length: 13; J: TRBJ1-5; D: -; V: TRBV7-9; size: -
DNA: TGTGCCAGCACTCCGGGACTAGCGGACGAGCAGTACTTC; CDR3: CASTPGLADEQYF; length: 13; J: TRBJ2-7; D: TRBD2; V: TRBV6-1; size: -
DNA: TGTGCCAGCAGCGTGGGACAGGGGGCATATCAGCCCCAGCATTTT; CDR3: CASSVGQGAYQPQHF; length: 15; J: TRBJ1-5; D: TRBD1; V: TRBV9; size: -
DNA: TGTGCCAGCTCACCACTCCCCATGAACACTGAAGCTTTCTTT; CDR3: CASSPLPMNTEAFF; length: 14; J: TRBJ1-1; D: -; V: TRBV18; size: -
DNA: TGTGCCAGCAGTGCACTTAAATCAGCCCAGCATTTT; CDR3: CASSALKSAQHF; length: 12; J: TRBJ1-5; D: -; V: TRBV6-1; size: -
DNA: TGTGCCAGCACCCTCTTCGGAGAGACCGGGACAGGGTCTGATACGCAGTATTTT; CDR3: CASTLFGETGTGSDTQYF; length: 18; J: TRBJ2-3; D: TRBD1; V: TRBV27; size: -
DNA: TGTGCCAGCAGTTATCCGGGGAGCACAGATACGCAGTATTTT; CDR3: CASSYPGSTDTQYF; length: 14; J: TRBJ2-3; D: -; V: TRBV11-2; size: -
DNA: TGTGCCAGCAGTGCGGCGTACGAGCAGTACTTC; CDR3: CASSAAYEQYF; length: 11; J: TRBJ2-7; D: -; V: TRBV2; size: -